This TCR beta chain originates from a study of CD8 T cells in ankylosing spondylitis. Per the germline V gene, CDR1 is SGHRS and CDR2 is YFSETQ. The V end was cut by 3 bases, the J end by 0 bases, with 10 bases between. The CDR3 sequence is 15 residues long. Study-wide results and caveats: Several highly homologous variants made up a TCR beta motif, and this motif appeared characteristic of ankylosing spondylitis blood. Within peripheral blood, clones linked to disease were CD8+ and relatively rare. Significant enrichment of disease-linked clones was reported in matched ankylosing spondylitis synovial fluid.

This clonotype was counted many times. Its specificity is not known. Each TCR beta library was made by quantitative 5'-RACE that incorporated molecular barcodes. TCRdb used MiXCR to reprocess the 5' RACE reads, holding one entry per CDR3 protein. This table has some 250,000 distinct CDR3 sequences, around 9.1% appearing once. This sequence was found in a male donor with ankylosing spondylitis or in good health (not recorded which). This rearrangement joins TRBV5-1 to TRBJ1-3, with D possibly being TRBD1 (5 bases). The sequencing input was blood, either unsorted or a sorted T cell fraction (not recorded which). The CDR3 DNA sequence: TGCGCCAGCAGCTACGGGACCGGCTCTGGAAACACCATATATTTT. Protein sequence: CASSYGTGSGNTIYF.